The 11 T cell receptor beta chains below were found in one sample sequenced in a study of blood T cell repertoires in COVID-19 (dated by TCRdb to the early 2020s). The library came from the immunoSEQ multiplex PCR assay. As stored in TCRdb, this immuneACCESS dataset retains in-frame rearrangements with V and J assigned. A fraction of the clones does not appear; measured against another copy, unresolved V genes explain less than half of the discrepancy, and the remainder lacks a known reason. The sample has roughly 400,000 clones on record, roughly 88% of them singletons. The ten largest clones take up 1.4% to 1.5% of the sample. Source material: PBMCs or T cells enriched from blood (not recorded which). These receptors came from a woman younger than 30 who had been exposed to COVID-19.

The CDR3 reads CASSEGGAYTF. The CDR3 nucleotides read TGTGCCAGCAGCGAAGGGGGGGCCTACACCTTC. The chain couples TRBV7-9 to TRBJ1-2; TRBD1 might be the D (6 bases). This CDR3 comprises 11 residues. V lost 5 bases to trimming and J lost 10 bases, with 11 bases between them. CDR1 is SEHNR, CDR2 FQNEAQ, per germline (reference sequence).

Points on this clone: Given a much more abundant clone one base away, this may be a read error. V and J are TRBV4-2 and TRBJ2-7, with TRBD1 matching over 9 bases. The V and J ends lost 4 bases and 3 bases, in that order; junction bases with no gene match: 1. In germline, CDR1 is LGHNA, CDR2 YNFKEQ. The CDR3 spans 13 residues. The CDR3 is CASSRDRDYEQYF. CDR3 DNA: TGTGCCAGCAGCCGGGACAGGGACTACGAGCAGTACTTC.

The chain employs TRBV3-1 (or the pseudogene TRBV3-2) and TRBJ1-1; 8 bases align to TRBD1. The V gene's germline CDR1 is LGHDT and CDR2 YNNKEL (reference sequence). V was pared by 3 bases and J by 8 bases, with 8 bases of the junction left unmatched. The CDR3 is made up of 14 amino acids. CDR3 amino acids: CASSHETGENEAFF. The CDR3 DNA reads TGTGCCAGCAGCCACGAGACAGGGGAAAACGAAGCTTTCTTT.

The V gene is TRBV4-1, the J gene TRBJ1-5; a possible D gene is TRBD1 (6 bases). In germline, CDR1 is MGHRA, CDR2 YSYEKL. The CDR3 contains 15 residues. V lost 0 bases and J 3 bases, leaving 9 bases between the germline ends. The DNA for the CDR3 is TGCGCCAGCAGCCAAGATAACAGGGTCAATCAGCCCCAGCATTTT. The encoded protein is CASSQDNRVNQPQHF.

The J gene is TRBJ2-7, the V gene TRBV5-5; 8 bases match TRBD1. In germline, CDR1 is SGHKS, CDR2 YYEKEE (reference sequence). The CDR3 spans 15 residues. The ends lost 4 bases at V and 4 bases at J; junction bases unmatched: 10. The CDR3 region is CASSAEGTGQYEQYF. DNA of the CDR3: TGTGCCAGCAGCGCTGAGGGGACAGGTCAATACGAGCAGTACTTC.

The chain couples TRBV18 to TRBJ2-2; TRBD1 is a possible D gene (6 bases). Germline assignment: CDR1 KGHSH and CDR2 LQKENI. The CDR3 covers 16 residues. Trimming took off 3 bases at V and 4 bases at J, with 15 bases between the two ends. CDR3 sequence: CASSPRTATFTGELFF. DNA of the CDR3: TGTGCCAGCTCACCTAGGACAGCGACGTTCACCGGGGAGCTGTTTTTT.

The V and J genes are TRBV18 and TRBJ2-7, with a weak D call TRBD2 (5 bases). Trimming left V 3 bases short and J 6 bases short, with 12 bases between. This CDR3 is built from 13 residues. CDR1 is KGHSH and CDR2 is LQKENI in the germline V gene. The CDR3 reads CASSPGAGSEQYF. In DNA, the CDR3 is TGTGCCAGCTCACCCGGCGCGGGTAGCGAGCAGTACTTC.

V is TRBV30 and J is TRBJ2-2; 8 positions match TRBD2. The CDR3 has 14 amino acids. Trimming at V came to 2 bases and at J to 8 bases, leaving 7 bases not matched to a gene. Looked up from germline, CDR1 is GTSNPN and CDR2 is SVGIG (reference sequence). The CDR3 sequence: CAWSRGGSTGELFF. The DNA for the CDR3 is TGTGCCTGGAGTCGGGGGGGTAGTACTGGGGAGCTGTTTTTT.

The chain is built from TRBV6-2 or TRBV6-3 and TRBJ2-7, with 9 bases fitting TRBD1. The CDR3 spans 12 residues. Germline CDR1 is MNHEY and CDR2 is SVGEGT. With 5 bases clipped from V and 5 bases from J, the junction kept 1 base outside the gene matches. CDR3 in DNA: TGTGCCAGCAGTGACAGGGGGAACGAGCAGTACTTC. It translates to CASSDRGNEQYF.

This clone was picked up one time. The chain links TRBV6-5 to TRBJ1-1; TRBD1 matches 7 bases. Germline V gene sequence: CDR1 MNHEY, CDR2 SVGAGI. This CDR3 contains 13 residues. V lost 7 bases to trimming and J lost 4 bases; unmatched junction nucleotides: 6. CDR3 coding DNA: TGTGCCAGCAACACAGGGGCAGGCACTGAAGCTTTCTTT. Its protein is CASNTGAGTEAFF.

The rearrangement joins TRBV18 to TRBJ2-2, with D uncertain. The CDR3 has 14 amino acids. V gave up 5 bases and J gave up 6 bases, with 13 bases separating them. CDR1 is KGHSH, CDR2 LQKENI, per germline. The CDR3 is CASSRISQAGELFF. CDR3 nucleotide sequence: TGTGCCAGCTCAAGGATTAGCCAAGCCGGGGAGCTGTTTTTT.